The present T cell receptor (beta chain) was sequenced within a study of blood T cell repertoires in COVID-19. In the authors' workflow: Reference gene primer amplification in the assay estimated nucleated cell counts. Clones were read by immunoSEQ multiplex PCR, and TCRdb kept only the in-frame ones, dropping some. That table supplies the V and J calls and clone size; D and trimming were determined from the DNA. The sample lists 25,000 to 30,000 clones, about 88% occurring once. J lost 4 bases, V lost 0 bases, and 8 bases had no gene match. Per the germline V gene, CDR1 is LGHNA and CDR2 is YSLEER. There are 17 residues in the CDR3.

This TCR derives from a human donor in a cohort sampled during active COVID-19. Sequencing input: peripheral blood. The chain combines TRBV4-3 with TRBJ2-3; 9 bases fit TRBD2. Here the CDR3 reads CASSQDLRGGSADTQYF. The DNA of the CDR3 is TGCGCCAGCAGCCAAGATTTGCGGGGGGGCAGCGCAGATACGCAGTATTTT.